One sample yielded the 3 T cell receptor beta chains listed below, sequenced in a study of metastatic and nonmetastatic thyroid tumors. Through MiXCR, TCRdb re-clonotyped the PCR reads. The sample consists of tens of thousands of clones, roughly a sixth of them appearing once. The entire patient cohort was treatment-naive prior to thyroid surgery. Sequences were obtained from tumor tissue. The receptor source for this set is a female donor with papillary thyroid cancer or a benign thyroid nodule (not recorded which). Some clones in this sample may be carry-over from other donors' samples.

Only a few counts were recorded for this clone. It may be a read error: a sequence one base away is much more abundant. The chain has TRBV5-1 and TRBJ2-1, with D unclear. The CDR3 is 12 amino acids. Germline V gene sequence: CDR1 SGHRS, CDR2 YFSETQ. The germline V and J ends were trimmed by 0 bases and 12 bases, with 10 bases remaining between them. CDR3 residues: CASSLAADWQFF. The CDR3 coding sequence is TGCGCCAGCAGCTTGGCCGCGGATTGGCAGTTCTTC. Full variable domain (outside the CDR3, taken from reference TRBV5-1 and TRBJ2-1): KAGVTQTPRYLIKTRGQQVTLSCSPISGHRSVSWYQQTPGQGLQFLFEYFSETQRNKGNFPGRFSGRQFSNSRSEMNVSTLELGDSALYLCASSLAADWQFFGPGTRLTVL.

This clone has ten or more counts. This chain links TRBV3-1 with TRBJ2-1; 9 bases map to TRBD2. V lost 1 base, J lost 9 bases, and 16 bases stayed unmatched. Germline CDR1 LGHDT, CDR2 YNNKEL (reference sequence). This CDR3 comprises 18 residues. CDR3 loop: CASSQAGSGSGSRGEQFF. In nucleotides, the CDR3 is TGTGCCAGCAGCCAAGCGGGTAGCGGGAGTGGAAGTAGAGGTGAGCAGTTCTTC.

The V and J genes are TRBV6-4 and TRBJ2-2, with D perhaps given as TRBD1 or TRBD2 (5 bases each). Trimming shortened V by 5 bases and J by 8 bases, and 24 bases separated the two germline ends. Germline CDR1 is MRHNA and CDR2 is SNTAGT. CDR3 length: 17 residues. Here the CDR3 DNA reads TGTGCCAGCAGTTCACTTCTACAGGAGTCACGGACTGGGGAGCTGTTTTTT. This translates into CASSSLLQESRTGELFF.